This T cell receptor (beta chain) was sequenced in a study of vaccination and CD4 T cells after COVID-19. This clonotype was observed a few times. Its antigen is unidentified. Treatment of the sample: roughly 10-day PBMC culture with coronavirus spike peptide pools or control peptides (ViraFEST assay). The CDR3 is made up of 17 amino acids. The V and J ends lost 6 bases and 4 bases respectively, with 23 bases between them. Per the germline V gene, CDR1 is SNHLY and CDR2 is FYNNEI. Sequenced with the Oncomine TCR Beta short-read assay was DNA taken from cultured CD4+ T cells. TCRdb recomputed calls from the PCR reads with MiXCR, one row per CDR3 protein. The sample shows roughly 15,000 distinct CDR3 sequences, 44% of them seen only once.

The source is a human donor who had recovered from COVID-19. The sequenced sample consisted of CD4+ T cells from blood, cultured in vitro. The chain recombines TRBV2 with TRBJ2-3, with TRBD2 as a possible D gene (5 bases). The CDR3 sequence: CASSGRRASRRADTQYF. CDR3 sequence (DNA): TGTGCCAGCAGCGGTCGTCGGGCCTCCAGGCGGGCAGATACGCAGTATTTT.